This T cell receptor beta chain was sequenced during a study of PD-1 blockade in mismatch repair-deficient tumors. The sample holds one count of this clone. Its antigen is still unknown. Using immunoSEQ multiplex PCR, the repertoire was profiled, and TCRdb retains in-frame clones only, with some absent. The sample carries roughly 120,000 clones, 88% recorded once. PCR or immunohistochemistry showed mismatch repair deficiency in every enrolled patient. Germline loops: CDR1 SEHNR, CDR2 FQNEAQ (reference sequence). The V and J ends lost 3 bases and 1 base respectively, with 2 bases between them. This CDR3 region has 12 residues. Study-wide results and caveats: Tumor-resident clones, often undetectable pretreatment in blood, expanded then contracted after pembrolizumab.

This TCR derives from an adult with mismatch repair-deficient cancer. Sequencing used peripheral blood, obtained approximately 70 weeks after starting pembrolizumab. The chain has TRBV7-9 and TRBJ2-3; D is unresolved. The chain's CDR3 is CASSFRTDTQYF. The CDR3 region has the DNA TGTGCCAGCAGCTTTCGCACAGATACGCAGTATTTT.